This passage covers 20 T cell receptor beta chains from one sample sequenced in a study of CXCR3-negative and CXCR3-positive naive CD8 T cells. cDNA libraries for TRB were generated by 5' RACE incorporating UMI labels. TCRdb reanalyzed the 5' RACE reads and collapses them to one entry per CDR3 protein, without DNA. This repertoire comprises 50,000 to 65,000 distinct CDR3 sequences; its ten largest clones make up roughly a quarter. The sample taken for sequencing was memory CD8+ T cells from blood. Receptors originate from a human donor in good health. Some clones in this sample may be carry-over from other donors' samples.

The CDR3: CASSQTGTSGTYEQYF. The rearrangement links TRBV4-2 to TRBJ2-7; TCRdb calls TRBD2, which cannot be checked without DNA. The CDR3 totals 16 residues. The germline gives CDR1 LGHNA, CDR2 YNFKEQ.

The chain links TRBV9 to TRBJ1-5; TCRdb calls TRBD1, which cannot be checked without DNA. CDR3 length: 15 residues. Germline V lookup: CDR1 SGDLS, CDR2 YYNGEE. The CDR3 region is CASSPSRDRDQPQHF.

This rearrangement joins TRBV28 to TRBJ2-7; checking the TCRdb D call of TRBD1 is not possible without DNA. The CDR3 covers 15 residues. Per germline, CDR1 MDHEN and CDR2 SYDVKM. CDR3 sequence: CASSFRGPSSYEQYF.

This sequence joins TRBV27 and TRBJ1-2; the D call from TCRdb, TRBD1, cannot be confirmed without DNA. Germline CDR1 and CDR2: MNHEY and SMNVEV (reference sequence). The CDR3 length is 15 residues. The CDR3 loop is CASSLRGAGYYGYTF.

Frequency places this clonotype as large. The CDR3 protein is CASSDGGANNEQFF. V usage is TRBV6-4 and J usage is TRBJ2-1; no DNA is available, so the TRBD1 call from TCRdb remains unchecked. CDR1 MRHNA and CDR2 SNTAGT come from the germline V gene. The CDR3 has 14 amino acids.

This rearrangement joins TRBV24-1 to TRBJ1-5; TCRdb's D gene call, TRBD1, goes unchecked for lack of DNA. Germline V gives CDR1 KGHDR, CDR2 SFDVKD. CDR3 size: 16 residues. The CDR3 loop is CATSDLVRGEGQPQHF.

The chain joins TRBV29-1 to TRBJ2-7; without DNA, the TCRdb call of TRBD2 cannot be checked. CDR1 SQVTM and CDR2 ANQGSEA come from the germline V gene. This CDR3 contains 20 residues. The CDR3 spells CSVVREQDRLAGSFSYEQYF.

The rearrangement uses TRBV5-1 and TRBJ2-7. The CDR3 spans 14 residues. The germline gives CDR1 SGHRS, CDR2 YFSETQ. The CDR3 reads CASSLEVFSYEQYF.

This chain links TRBV20-1 with TRBJ2-2; TCRdb selects TRBD1, and the lack of DNA leaves this call unchecked. From germline, CDR1 is DFQATT and CDR2 SNEGSKA (reference sequence). The CDR3 extends over 14 amino acids. CDR3 region: CSARDLQGTGELFF.

The chain has TRBV4-3 and TRBJ2-7; no DNA is available, so the TRBD2 call from TCRdb remains unchecked. CDR3 length: 15 residues. Germline V gene lookup returns CDR1 LGHNA and CDR2 YSLEER. The CDR3 reads CASSQGGMATYEQYF.

The chain is built from TRBV20-1 and TRBJ2-1; without DNA, the TCRdb call of TRBD2 cannot be checked. CDR1 DFQATT and CDR2 SNEGSKA come from the germline V gene (reference sequence). The CDR3 loop spans 18 amino acids. CDR3 region: CSASDELAGGLSYNEQFF.

The V call is TRBV7-3, the J call TRBJ2-5; the D gene TCRdb calls, TRBD1, cannot be checked with no DNA. The germline gives CDR1 SGHTA, CDR2 FQGTGA. This CDR3 has 15 residues. CDR3 amino acids: CASSLIGTGDETQYF. The full variable domain, in which reference TRBV7-3 and TRBJ2-5 provide the parts outside the CDR3, is GAGVSQTPSNKVTEKGKYVELRCDPISGHTALYWYRQSLGQGPEFLIYFQGTGAADDSGLPNDRFFAVRPEGSVSTLKIQRTERGDSAVYLCASSLIGTGDETQYFGPGTRLLVL.

The chain has TRBV5-1 and TRBJ1-1; no DNA is available, so the TRBD1 call from TCRdb remains unchecked. There are 17 residues in the CDR3. The germline V gene has CDR1 SGHRS and CDR2 YFSETQ. CDR3 region: CASSWDPGQGPGTEAFF.

The chain uses TRBV11-3 and TRBJ1-1. Germline values: CDR1 SGHNT, CDR2 YENEEA. The CDR3 sequence is 17 residues long. The CDR3 here is CASSLPIRRVKNTEAFF. Based on the CDR3 plus reference TRBV11-3 and TRBJ1-1, the full variable domain is EAGVVQSPRYKIIEKKQPVAFWCNPISGHNTLYWYLQNLGQGPELLIRYENEEAVDDSQLPKDRFSAERLKGVDSTLKIQPAELGDSAVYLCASSLPIRRVKNTEAFFGQGTRLTVV.

The chain joins TRBV3-1 to TRBJ2-2; the D gene TCRdb calls, TRBD1, cannot be checked with no DNA. CDR1 is LGHDT and CDR2 is YNNKEL in the germline V gene (reference sequence). The CDR3 loop spans 16 amino acids. The chain's CDR3 is CASSQEGGPSTGELFF.

The chain's CDR3 is CASSQSVNYGYTF. V is TRBV4-2 and J is TRBJ1-2. Germline-derived CDR1 and CDR2 are LGHNA and YNFKEQ. The CDR3 is 13 residues long.

V gene TRBV6-2 or TRBV6-3 combines with J gene TRBJ2-5; the D call of TRBD1 rests on TCRdb alone, since no DNA is present to check it. The germline CDR1 and CDR2 sequences are MNHEY and SVGEGT. CDR3 length: 15 residues. The chain's CDR3 is CASSSIGQGVETQYF.

This chain links TRBV20-1 with TRBJ1-4; the TCRdb call, TRBD1, lacks DNA for checking. Germline V gene data show CDR1 as DFQATT and CDR2 as SNEGSKA (reference sequence). The CDR3 has 14 amino acids. The CDR3 reads CSARGQGYGEKLFF.

CDR3 residues: CSVKLGDRGNEQFF. This sequence joins TRBV29-1 and TRBJ2-1; TCRdb picks TRBD1, but there is no DNA to check that call. This CDR3 has 14 amino acids. In germline, CDR1 is SQVTM, CDR2 ANQGSEA.

The rearrangement joins TRBV7-6 to TRBJ1-1; no DNA is available, so the TRBD1 call from TCRdb remains unchecked. This CDR3 contains 16 residues. CDR1 is SGHVS, CDR2 FNYEAQ, per germline. CDR3 residues: CASSSRQVSLYTEAFF. Looking up the rest from reference TRBV7-6 and TRBJ1-1 gives the full variable domain: GAGVSQSPRYKVTKRGQDVALRCDPISGHVSLYWYRQALGQGPEFLTYFNYEAQQDKSGLPNDRFSAERPEGSISTLTIQRTEQRDSAMYRCASSSRQVSLYTEAFFGQGTRLTVV.